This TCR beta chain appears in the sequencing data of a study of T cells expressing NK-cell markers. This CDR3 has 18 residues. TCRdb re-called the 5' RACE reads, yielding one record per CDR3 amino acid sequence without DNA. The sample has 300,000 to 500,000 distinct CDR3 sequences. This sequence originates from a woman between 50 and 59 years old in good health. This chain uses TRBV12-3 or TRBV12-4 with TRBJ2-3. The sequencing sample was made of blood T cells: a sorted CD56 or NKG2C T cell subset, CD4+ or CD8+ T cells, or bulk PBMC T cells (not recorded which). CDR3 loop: CASSSDRIRSLVADTQYF.